This is a list of T cell receptor beta chains from one sample in a study of blood T cell repertoires in COVID-19. Method: immunoSEQ multiplex PCR; TCRdb's copy keeps in-frame clones and lacks some. The table includes hundreds of thousands of clones, approximately 91% detected once. The sequencing sample was made of PBMCs or T cells enriched from blood (not recorded which). The receptor set was obtained from a young woman who had been exposed to COVID-19. Each CDR3 is given with its conserved first and last residue. The D gene is left open where the match is weak. Where a row states a size, it is once, few, many or the class of an expanded clone; other rows omit it.

.	TRBD2	TRBV28	TRBJ2-7	TGTGCCAGCAGGGGTAGCGGGAGCGAGTACTTC	CASRGSGSEYF
.	TRBD1	TRBV7-9	TRBJ2-2	TGTGCCAGCAGTCAAGGGACAGCGAACACCGGGGAGCTGTTTTTT	CASSQGTANTGELFF
.	TRBD2	TRBV7-9	TRBJ2-7	TGTGCCAGCAGCTTACCGCCTAGCGGGTCCGCCTACGAGCAGTACTTC	CASSLPPSGSAYEQYF
.	.	TRBV5-1	TRBJ2-6	TGCGCCAGCAGCTTGGGGGGATCTGGAGGCACTGGGGCCAACGTCCTGACTTTC	CASSLGGSGGTGANVLTF
.	TRBD1	TRBV18	TRBJ2-1	TGTGCCAGCTCGGGATGGACAGGAAGCTCCTACAATGAGCAGTTCTTC	CASSGWTGSSYNEQFF
.	TRBD2	TRBV5-4	TRBJ2-4	TGTGCCAGCAGCTTGGCGGGACTAGCGGTCAAAAACATTCAGTACTTC	CASSLAGLAVKNIQYF
.	TRBD1	TRBV7-8	TRBJ2-6	TGTGCCAGCAGCTCCGGAAACAGGGGATCTGGGGCCAACGTCCTGACTTTC	CASSSGNRGSGANVLTF
.	TRBD2	TRBV2	TRBJ2-3	TGTGCCAGCAGCGTACTAGCGGGAGGGGCAGATACGCAGTATTTT	CASSVLAGGADTQYF
few	.	TRBV6-1	TRBJ2-7	TGTGCCAGCAGTGAAGGTGGAGAGGGCAGCCCGGAGTACTTC	CASSEGGEGSPEYF
.	.	TRBV6-2/TRBV6-3	TRBJ2-7	TGTGCCAGCAGTTACGAGGTTGGGAGCCTCTCCTACGAGCAGTACTTC	CASSYEVGSLSYEQYF
.	.	TRBV12-3/TRBV12-4	TRBJ1-1	TGTGCCAGCACGCGGGGGGGGGCTGAAGCTTTCTTT	CASTRGGAEAFF
.	.	TRBV6-5	TRBJ1-3	TGTGCCAGCAGGCGAGGGGGCTCTGGAAACACCATATATTTT	CASRRGGSGNTIYF
.	.	TRBV5-5	TRBJ2-2	TGTGCCAGCAGCTTGAGGGCTCTAGCAAGAGTGTACACCGGGGAGCTGTTTTTT	CASSLRALARVYTGELFF